The 25 T cell receptor beta chains below come from one sample, sequenced in a study of cytomegalovirus exposure and HLA in healthy donors. This PCR relied on a set of 60 Vbeta primers and 13 Jbeta primers. Profiling relied on immunoSEQ multiplex PCR, and the TCRdb table lists in-frame clones only, not all of them. There are some 180,000 clones in the sample; about four fifths occur only once, and around an eighth lies in the top ten. Source material: PBMCs. Receptor source: a woman aged 25 to 39 in good health and CMV-seropositive.

The J gene is TRBJ2-7, the V gene TRBV6-5; tentatively, D is TRBD2 (6 bases). V was trimmed by 6 bases and J by 7 bases, leaving 16 bases between them. CDR1 and CDR2 from the germline V gene are MNHEY and SVGAGI. The CDR3 is 13 residues long. The CDR3 spells CASSRGTPGEQYF. CDR3 DNA: TGTGCCAGCAGCCGAGGGACTCCGGGGGAGCAGTACTTC.

The chain joins TRBV4-1 to TRBJ2-3; 8 nucleotides agree with TRBD1. The CDR3 runs to 15 residues. Trimming at V came to 2 bases and at J to 3 bases, leaving 4 bases not matched to a gene. The germline V gene encodes CDR1 MGHRA and CDR2 YSYEKL. The CDR3: CASSQRTGWTDTQYF. The CDR3 bases are TGCGCCAGCAGCCAAAGGACAGGGTGGACAGATACGCAGTATTTT.

This clone has a single count. This chain links TRBV28 with TRBJ2-1, with 7 bases matching TRBD2. The CDR3 runs 16 residues. V gave up 6 bases and J gave up 6 bases; unmatched junction bases: 14. Per the germline V gene, CDR1 is MDHEN and CDR2 is SYDVKM. The CDR3 nucleotides are TGTGCCAGCAGACGCGGGGGTGTTCCTTCTGGCAATGAGCAGTTCTTC. Its protein product is CASRRGGVPSGNEQFF.

This clone showed up just once. The chain joins TRBV27 to TRBJ2-3, with 9 bases that match TRBD1. CDR3 length equals 17 residues. The V segment lost 2 bases and the J segment 0 bases; nucleotides outside the gene matches: 6. In germline, CDR1 is MNHEY, CDR2 SMNVEV (reference sequence). The CDR3: CASSLTDRGKSTDTQYF. CDR3 in DNA: TGTGCCAGCAGTTTAACAGACAGGGGGAAAAGCACAGATACGCAGTATTTT.

This clone was recorded once. The V gene is TRBV28, the J gene TRBJ2-4; perhaps TRBD2 as D (6 bases). With 6 bases removed from V and 0 bases from J, the gap between germline ends came to 12 bases. Germline lookup yields CDR1 MDHEN and CDR2 SYDVKM. This CDR3 spans 15 amino acids. In DNA, the CDR3 is TGTGCCAGCAGGGGCGGGACCTTAGCCAAAAACATTCAGTACTTC. Translated, it gives CASRGGTLAKNIQYF. Full variable domain (outside the CDR3, taken from reference TRBV28 and TRBJ2-4): DVKVTQSSRYLVKRTGEKVFLECVQDMDHENMFWYRQDPGLGLRLIYFSYDVKMKEKGDIPEGYSVSREKKERFSLILESASTNQTSMYLCASRGGTLAKNIQYFGAGTRLSVL.

The CDR3 loop reads CASSLPSLRTGRTDTQYF. CDR3 DNA sequence: TGTGCCAGCAGCTTACCATCACTTCGGACAGGGCGCACAGATACGCAGTATTTT. The chain is built from TRBV13 and TRBJ2-3; 8 nucleotides agree with TRBD1. The CDR3 has 18 residues. Losses at the gene ends were 2 bases for V and 1 base for J; bases not matched to a gene: 11. Germline V gives CDR1 PRHDT, CDR2 FYEKMQ (reference sequence). Together with reference TRBV13 and TRBJ2-3, the CDR3 gives the full variable domain: AAGVIQSPRHLIKEKRETATLKCYPIPRHDTVYWYQQGPGQDPQFLISFYEKMQSDKGSIPDRFSAQQFSDYHSELNMSSLELGDSALYFCASSLPSLRTGRTDTQYFGPGTRLTVL.

The V call is TRBV6-5, the J call TRBJ2-1, with 12 bases fitting TRBD2. In germline, CDR1 is MNHEY, CDR2 SVGAGI. V lost 6 bases, J lost 7 bases, and 4 bases stayed unmatched. The CDR3 sequence is 14 residues long. The CDR3 DNA follows: TGTGCCAGCAGACCTAGCGGGAGGGATAATGAGCAGTTCTTC. This encodes CASRPSGRDNEQFF.

This clone was found a few times. The chain links TRBV10-3 to TRBJ1-1; D possibly corresponds to TRBD1 (5 bases). In germline, CDR1 is ENHRY, CDR2 SYGVKD. There are 13 residues in the CDR3. V dropped 3 bases and J dropped 7 bases, with 12 bases sitting between them. The CDR3 loop is CAISDAGISEAFF. For the CDR3, the DNA is TGTGCCATCAGTGATGCAGGGATCAGTGAAGCTTTCTTT.

This clone appeared a single time. This sequence joins TRBV6-5 and TRBJ2-6; 7 bases agree with TRBD1. The CDR3 length is 14 residues. V shed 6 bases, J shed 4 bases, and the junction held 3 bases outside the gene matches. Germline-derived CDR1 and CDR2 are MNHEY and SVGAGI. The DNA of the CDR3 is TGTGCCAGCAGGGGGACAGCCGGGGCCAACGTCCTGACTTTC. It specifies CASRGTAGANVLTF.

V and J are TRBV11-3 and TRBJ2-5; 9 bases agree with TRBD2. Per the germline V gene, CDR1 is SGHNT and CDR2 is YENEEA. This CDR3 comprises 16 residues. V dropped 0 bases and J dropped 1; count of bases not matched to a gene: 3. Written as DNA, the CDR3 is TGTGCCAGCAGCTTAGATCATAGCGGGAGCCAAGAGACCCAGTACTTC. Amino acid sequence: CASSLDHSGSQETQYF.

This clone was counted only a few times. This sequence joins TRBV30 and TRBJ1-1, with unresolved D. The V and J ends lost 0 bases and 0 bases respectively, with 5 bases between them. The CDR3 covers 13 residues. Germline V lookup: CDR1 GTSNPN, CDR2 SVGIG (reference sequence). The CDR3 DNA follows: TGTGCCTGGAGTGTACTCATGAACACTGAAGCTTTCTTT. This codes for CAWSVLMNTEAFF.

V usage is TRBV11-3 and J usage is TRBJ2-4, with 9 nucleotides matching TRBD1. The CDR3 contains 13 residues. V shed 5 bases and J 8 bases; nucleotides not matched to a gene: 4. The V gene's germline CDR1 is SGHNT and CDR2 YENEEA. CDR3 sequence: CASSVRQGDIQYF. The CDR3 DNA follows: TGTGCCAGCAGCGTAAGACAGGGGGACATTCAGTACTTC.

The J gene is TRBJ2-7, the V gene TRBV5-6, with D maybe TRBD1 (5 bases). The CDR3 runs to 14 residues. The germline CDR1 and CDR2 sequences are SGHDT and YYEEEE. The V end lost 2 bases, the J end lost 1 base, and 10 bases lay between the germline ends. DNA of the CDR3: TGTGCCAGCAGCTTAGGGGAACAGTCCTACGAGCAGTACTTC. Its translation is CASSLGEQSYEQYF.

This chain joins TRBV10-2 and TRBJ1-1; no definite D call. This CDR3 is 15 amino acids long. V was shortened by 0 bases and J by 1 base, with 9 bases between the two germline ends. Germline-derived CDR1 and CDR2 are WSHSY and SAAADI. The CDR3 reads CASSESREGNTEAFF. DNA of the CDR3: TGCGCCAGCAGTGAGTCACGGGAAGGGAACACTGAAGCTTTCTTT.

The chain's CDR3 is CASTRRPAGGELFF. The DNA of the CDR3 is TGTGCCAGCACTAGACGCCCGGCGGGCGGGGAGCTGTTTTTT. The chain employs TRBV6-5 and TRBJ2-2; weak D call: TRBD2 (5 bases). The CDR3 spans 14 residues. V dropped 7 bases and J dropped 7 bases, with 16 bases sitting between them. Looked up from germline, CDR1 is MNHEY and CDR2 is SVGAGI.

The chain combines TRBV4-2 with TRBJ2-1; TRBD2 matches at 7 bases. Trimming removed 0 bases from V and 6 bases from J; junction bases left unmatched: 8. Germline CDR1 LGHNA, CDR2 YNFKEQ. The CDR3 length is 16 residues. In nucleotides, the CDR3 is TGTGCCAGCAGCCAAGATGGCGGGAGCCTCTTCAATGAGCAGTTCTTC. Residues: CASSQDGGSLFNEQFF.

The V gene is TRBV11-2, the J gene TRBJ2-7, with a weak D call TRBD1 (6 bases). Germline lookup yields CDR1 SGHAT and CDR2 FQNNGV. The CDR3 length is 17 residues. V was cut by 0 bases and J by 0 bases, with 15 bases left in between. CDR3 nucleotide sequence: TGTGCCAGCAGCTTAGAGTGGGGGCAGCGAGACTCCTACGAGCAGTACTTC. Encoded protein: CASSLEWGQRDSYEQYF.

The gene calls are TRBV6-5 and TRBJ1-2; D is possibly TRBD1 (5 bases). This CDR3 has 12 amino acids. Trimming cost V 6 bases and J 5 bases, with 10 bases left between them. The germline V gene has CDR1 MNHEY and CDR2 SVGAGI. The CDR3 DNA follows: TGTGCCAGCAGCCTGGGGGGATATGGCTACACCTTC. Translation gives CASSLGGYGYTF.

The rearrangement links TRBV18 to TRBJ2-5, with a weak D call TRBD2 (5 bases). V was pared by 4 bases and J by 5 bases, with 14 bases between. Germline CDR1 is KGHSH and CDR2 is LQKENI. The CDR3 runs 14 residues. The CDR3 DNA reads TGTGCCAGCTCACTTAAAGAGGGCCTCGAGACCCAGTACTTC. It yields the protein CASSLKEGLETQYF.

This clone came up once. The chain links TRBV28 to TRBJ1-2; 7 bases are shared with TRBD1. This CDR3 spans 14 amino acids. Germline CDR1 is MDHEN and CDR2 is SYDVKM. J lost 4 bases, V lost 5 bases, and 7 bases had no gene match. The CDR3 reads CASSRQDRVYGYTF. The CDR3 DNA follows: TGTGCCAGCAGTCGCCAAGACAGGGTCTATGGCTACACCTTC.

The J gene is TRBJ2-2, the V gene TRBV5-1, with 10 bases matching TRBD1. The germline CDR1 and CDR2 sequences are SGHRS and YFSETQ. This CDR3 contains 16 residues. Trimming took 4 bases from V and 3 from J; bases not matched to a gene: 6. The CDR3 nucleotides are TGCGCCAGCAGCATGGACAGGGGGTTGGACACCGGGGAGCTGTTTTTT. It specifies CASSMDRGLDTGELFF.

This sequence joins TRBV2 and TRBJ1-1, with D possibly being TRBD1 (5 bases). Trimming cost V 5 bases and J 6 bases, with 19 bases left between them. The CDR3 has 15 residues. Germline values: CDR1 SNHLY, CDR2 FYNNEI. Here the CDR3 DNA reads TGTGCCAGCAGTTCCCCCCGCGGGGGGGTGGCTGAAGCTTTCTTT. Amino acids: CASSSPRGGVAEAFF. Filled out from reference TRBV2 and TRBJ1-1, the complete variable domain reads EPEVTQTPSHQVTQMGQEVILRCVPISNHLYFYWYRQILGQKVEFLVSFYNNEISEKSEIFDDQFSVERPDGSNFTLKIRSTKLEDSAMYFCASSSPRGGVAEAFFGQGTRLTVV.

The genes are TRBV7-2 and TRBJ2-5; 8 bases are a match to TRBD1. The last part of the DNA fits TRBJ2-7 better; the J call may be wrong. Germline-derived CDR1 and CDR2 are SGHTA and FQGNSA. The CDR3 has 15 residues. CDR3 sequence reads: CASSLDRGWAYEQYF. The CDR3 DNA reads TGTGCCAGCAGCTTAGACAGGGGGTGGGCCTACGAGCAGTACTTC.

The rearrangement links TRBV1 to TRBJ1-3; TRBD1 is the table's D call, not checked against the DNA. TRBV1 is shown as a pseudogene. CDR3 length: 16 amino acids. In DNA form, the CDR3 reads TGCACCAGCAGCCAACGGACAGGGGTGACTGGAAACACCATATATTTT. Translating gives CTSSQRTGVTGNTIYF.

V is TRBV27 and J is TRBJ1-6; maybe TRBD1 (6 bases). The V end was cut by 4 bases, the J end by 7 bases, with 14 bases between. Germline assignment: CDR1 MNHEY and CDR2 SMNVEV (reference sequence). The CDR3 has 15 amino acids. The CDR3, as DNA: TGTGCCAGCAGTTCAGGGGTAGTAGGGAATTCACCCCTCCACTTT. Translation gives CASSSGVVGNSPLHF.